Listed below are T cell receptor beta chains from one sample, sequenced in a study of cytomegalovirus exposure and HLA in healthy donors. Profiled with immunoSEQ multiplex PCR; TCRdb holds only in-frame clones, not every one. The sample yields 120,000 to 150,000 clones, about nine tenths seen once. Sequencing input: PBMCs. The receptors were sampled from a man aged 18 to 29 in good health and CMV-seropositive. Both conserved end residues are part of each CDR3. The order of the fields is V gene, J gene, D gene, clone size, CDR3 DNA, CDR3 protein. A D gene is named only where the DNA matches it firmly. Some rows mark clone size as missing; the rest say once, few, many or name a class of expanded clone.

>TRBV9|TRBJ1-4|-|-
TGTGCCAGCAGCGTATCCACCGCTACCCGGGAAAAACTGTTTTTT
CASSVSTATREKLFF
>TRBV18|TRBJ1-2|-|few
TGTGCCAGCTCACTTACGGATACCGGACTCTATGGCTACACCTTC
CASSLTDTGLYGYTF
>TRBV9|TRBJ1-4|TRBD1|-
TGTGCCAGCAGCCCCGGGACAGGGAATGAAAAACTGTTTTTT
CASSPGTGNEKLFF
>TRBV27|TRBJ1-2|-|-
TGTGCCAGCAGTTTTACACCACCCCCCTATGGCTACACCTTC
CASSFTPPPYGYTF
>TRBV28|TRBJ2-3|-|-
TGTGCCAGCAGACTGACAGATACGCAGTATTTT
CASRLTDTQYF
>TRBV6-1|TRBJ1-6|-|-
TGTGCCAGCAGTTATTCACTCGATTCACCCCTCCACTTT
CASSYSLDSPLHF
>TRBV4-1|TRBJ2-1|TRBD2|-
TGCGCCAGCAGCAAAGAGACTAGCGGGGGTTACAATGAGCAGTTCTTC
CASSKETSGGYNEQFF
>TRBV5-4|TRBJ2-1|-|-
TGTGCCAGCAGCTCCTTTAATGAGCAGTTCTTC
CASSSFNEQFF
>TRBV25-1|TRBJ2-1|-|-
TGTGCCAGCAGTGCCCATGGGCAGCAGGAGCAGTTCTTC
CASSAHGQQEQFF
>TRBV11-2|TRBJ1-1|-|-
TGTGCCAGCAGCCCGACACCAGGGTTAACTGAAGCTTTCTTT
CASSPTPGLTEAFF
>TRBV2|TRBJ1-6|-|-
TGTGCCAGCAGTTCTAGAGGTGGTAATTCACCCCTCCACTTT
CASSSRGGNSPLHF
>TRBV4-2|TRBJ2-2|TRBD2|once
TGTGCCAGCAGCCAATGGACTAGCGGGAGGGCCGGGGAGCTGTTTTTT
CASSQWTSGRAGELFF
>TRBV30|TRBJ1-1|TRBD1|few
TGTGCCTGGAGAGGCAGGGGGCCTCGAGCTTTCTTT
CAWRGRGPRAFF
>TRBV5-4|TRBJ2-7|-|-
TGTGCCAGCAGCTTGCGGGACACTTCTCACGAGCAGTACTTC
CASSLRDTSHEQYF
>TRBV5-4|TRBJ2-7|TRBD1|-
TGTGCCAGCAGCTTGGCAGGGGGCGACGAGCAGTACTTC
CASSLAGGDEQYF
>TRBV6-5|TRBJ1-1|-|-
TGTGCCAGCAGTCAGCTATGGGACACCACTGAAGCTTTCTTT
CASSQLWDTTEAFF
>TRBV5-6|TRBJ2-7|TRBD1|-
TGTGCCAGCAGCTTGGGAACGGGACAGGGATTCGGAGGCGAGCAGTACTTC
CASSLGTGQGFGGEQYF
>TRBV5-4|TRBJ1-1|TRBD1|once
TGTGCCAGCAGCCCGCGACAGGGAGCAGGACCTGAAGCTTTCTTT
CASSPRQGAGPEAFF
>TRBV7-8|TRBJ1-1|-|-
TGTGCCAGCAGCTTAGAGCCCAGGGTGAACACTGAAGCTTTCTTT
CASSLEPRVNTEAFF
>TRBV5-1|TRBJ2-5|TRBD2|-
TGCGCCAGCAGCCCTTGGACTAGCGGGAGTGAGGAGACCCAGTACTTC
CASSPWTSGSEETQYF
>TRBV6-1|TRBJ2-5|TRBD2|-
TGTGCCACCTCTCCGGGCGGGACTAGACAAGAGACCCAGTACTTC
CATSPGGTRQETQYF
>TRBV18|TRBJ2-7|TRBD1|-
TGTGCCAGCTCCAACGACAGGGCCGCCTACGAGCAGTACTTC
CASSNDRAAYEQYF
>TRBV11-2|TRBJ2-1|-|-
TGTGCCAGCACAAATAGATTAAATGAGCAGTTCTTC
CASTNRLNEQFF
>TRBV10-3|TRBJ2-3|TRBD2|-
TGTGCCATCAGTAGCGATAGCGGGAGGTGGCAGGATACGCAGTATTTT
CAISSDSGRWQDTQYF
>TRBV6-1|TRBJ2-2|TRBD2|many
TGTGCCAGCAGTGGGGCGGGAGACACCGGGGAGCTGTTTTTT
CASSGAGDTGELFF
>TRBV6-1|TRBJ2-1|-|-
TGTGCCAGCAGTGACGTAGTCGGGAGTGGGGGGAATGAGCAGTTCTTC
CASSDVVGSGGNEQFF
>TRBV28|TRBJ1-6|-|-
TGTGCCAGCAGTTTATTGGCAGGTCGATCACCCCTCCACTTT
CASSLLAGRSPLHF
>TRBV10-1|TRBJ1-2|-|-
TGCGCCAGCAGTCGAGAGGCGGGAGTTGGTGGCTACACCTTC
CASSREAGVGGYTF